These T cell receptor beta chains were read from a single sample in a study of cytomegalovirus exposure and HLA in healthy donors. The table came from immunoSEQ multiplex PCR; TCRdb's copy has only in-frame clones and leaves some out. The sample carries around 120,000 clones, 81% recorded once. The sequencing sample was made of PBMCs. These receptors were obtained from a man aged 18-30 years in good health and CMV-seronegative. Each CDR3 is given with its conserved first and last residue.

CASSQDARGTNEKLFF	TRBV4-3	TRBJ1-4
CSAGTGYEQYF	TRBV20-1	TRBJ2-7
CASSQDKRLSRDNEQFF	TRBV4-2	TRBJ2-1
CASSLSGTANYGYTF	TRBV7-3	TRBJ1-2
CATSRSQETQYF	TRBV15	TRBJ2-5
CASSEATRSYEQYF	TRBV2	TRBJ2-7
CASSVDTGGIKDTIYF	TRBV9	TRBJ1-3
CSVVQGGGYTF	TRBV29-1	TRBJ1-2
CASSERRGEPDEQYF	TRBV6-1	TRBJ2-7
CASSPDSSTENYGYTF	TRBV5-1	TRBJ1-2
CASSPLADGGANYGYTF	TRBV7-2	TRBJ1-2
CASSPDRVGYGYTF	TRBV27	TRBJ1-2
CAIKGGTGTDTQYF	TRBV10-3	TRBJ2-3
CASRRQGPDEQYF	TRBV6-5	TRBJ2-7
CASRSGQGGGQPQHF	TRBV6-5	TRBJ1-5
CASSLSRGDEKLFF	TRBV7-9	TRBJ1-4
CASSKSPGQATGNTIYF	TRBV25-1	TRBJ1-3
CASSLRRNTGELFF	TRBV5-6	TRBJ2-2
CASSKEDSRSGNTIYF	TRBV21-1	TRBJ1-3
CASSLEQNNEQFF	TRBV5-1	TRBJ2-1
CASSPEGTGALKGYGYTF	TRBV13	TRBJ1-2
CASSSRLAGPGEQFF	TRBV7-2	TRBJ2-1
CASSVSGQGLLNTEAFF	TRBV9	TRBJ1-1
CAWSVEDRLVLGNTEAFF	TRBV30	TRBJ1-1
CASSLGGFYGYTF	TRBV11-2	TRBJ1-2
CASSLWNTEAFF	TRBV25-1	TRBJ1-1
CASSGAQWVTGDGYTF	TRBV9	TRBJ1-2
CASSPGAGGMSGYGYTF	TRBV7-3	TRBJ1-2
CASSLADRGEGNEQFF	TRBV5-6	TRBJ2-1
CASSGGGGGTDTQYF	TRBV6-4	TRBJ2-3